The 14 T cell receptor beta chains below come from one sample, sequenced in a study of T-cell reconstitution after alpha-beta-depleted transplantation in children. Preparing the TCRbeta library involved the use of unique molecular identifiers. MiXCR was run by TCRdb on the PCR reads, yielding one entry per CDR3 protein. The data show over 200,000 distinct CDR3 sequences, roughly 9% seen once. Source: PBMCs from the stem cell graft donor, taken from the stem cell graft. These receptor sequences come from a human donor who donated a stem cell graft to a child with acute lymphoblastic leukemia.

This clonotype appeared a few times. This chain connects TRBV15 to TRBJ2-3; D is possibly TRBD1 (6 bases). The CDR3 totals 19 residues. V lost 0 bases and J 2 bases, leaving 21 bases between the germline ends. Germline V gene lookup returns CDR1 LNHNV and CDR2 YYDKDF (reference sequence). The CDR3 nucleotides read TGTGCCACCAGCAGAGATTTTTGGGGAACAGGGCTCCTCACAGATACGCAGTATTTT. Translation: CATSRDFWGTGLLTDTQYF.

The J gene is TRBJ2-7, the V gene TRBV6-5; 9 nucleotides match TRBD2. Germline values: CDR1 MNHEY, CDR2 SVGAGI. The CDR3 is made up of 18 amino acids. With V trimmed by 0 bases and J by 3 bases, 12 bases remained unmatched. The CDR3 loop is CASSYSSSGAGGLYEQYF. The CDR3 DNA sequence: TGTGCCAGCAGTTACTCGTCATCAGGGGCGGGGGGGCTCTACGAGCAGTACTTC.

The chain is built from TRBV5-6 and TRBJ2-3, with 9 positions matching TRBD2. J was trimmed by 3 bases and V by 0 bases; bases with no gene match: 8. There are 17 residues in the CDR3. The germline CDR1 and CDR2 sequences are SGHDT and YYEEEE. In DNA form, the CDR3 reads TGTGCCAGCAGCTTGGTGCTCGCGGGGGGGTTGACAGATACGCAGTATTTT. Residues: CASSLVLAGGLTDTQYF.

Relative to its sample, this clonotype is medium-sized (0.01 to 0.1%). CDR3 region: CASSPQGGGAFEEQFF. The CDR3 DNA reads TGTGCCAGCAGCCCCCAGGGGGGGGGCGCGTTCGAGGAGCAGTTCTTC. V is TRBV7-2 and J is TRBJ2-1, with D perhaps assigned TRBD1 or TRBD2 (7 bases each). Trimming shortened V by 5 bases and J by 10 bases, and 24 bases separated the two germline ends. Germline V gene data show CDR1 as SGHTA and CDR2 as FQGNSA. The CDR3 sequence is 16 residues long.

The chain carries TRBV7-9 and TRBJ1-6, with 7 bases aligning to TRBD1. Losses at the gene ends were 5 bases for V and 10 bases for J; bases not matched to a gene: 14. The CDR3 covers 16 residues. Germline CDR1 is SEHNR and CDR2 is FQNEAQ (reference sequence). CDR3 in amino acids: CASSRIGGRGLSPLHF. Written as DNA, the CDR3 is TGTGCCAGCAGCCGCATCGGGGGGAGGGGGCTATCACCCCTCCACTTT.

This clonotype was seen more than once but under ten times. This chain links TRBV29-1 with TRBJ2-7; tentatively, D is TRBD2 (5 bases). The CDR3 has 12 amino acids. V lost 3 bases, J lost 3 bases, and 9 bases lay in between. Germline V gene lookup returns CDR1 SQVTM and CDR2 ANQGSEA. Here the CDR3 DNA reads TGCAGCGTTGACCGGGGAAACTACGAGCAGTACTTC. It encodes CSVDRGNYEQYF.

The chain recombines TRBV4-2 with TRBJ1-2; 9 positions match TRBD1. CDR3 length: 16 amino acids. With 3 bases clipped from V and 2 bases from J, the junction kept 7 bases outside the gene matches. Germline CDR1 reads LGHNA; CDR2 reads YNFKEQ. The CDR3 region is CASSQPGQGQNYGYTF. The CDR3, as DNA: TGTGCCAGCAGCCAGCCGGGACAGGGACAAAACTATGGCTACACCTTC.

There are a few counts of this clonotype. The rearrangement joins TRBV2 to TRBJ1-5; possible D gene TRBD1, 5 bases. CDR3 length equals 15 residues. Per the germline V gene, CDR1 is SNHLY and CDR2 is FYNNEI. V was shortened by 4 bases and J by 0 bases, with 10 bases between the two germline ends. The CDR3 spells CASSVGGNSNQPQHF. CDR3 sequence (DNA): TGTGCCAGCAGTGTCGGGGGAAATAGCAATCAGCCCCAGCATTTT.

This clonotype showed up many times. This chain links TRBV12-3 or TRBV12-4 with TRBJ2-6; 8 bases match TRBD1. The CDR3 consists of 18 residues. Trimming removed 1 base from V and 1 base from J; junction bases left unmatched: 6. The chain's CDR3 is CASSLGTGIWSGANVLTF. As DNA, the CDR3 is TGTGCCAGCAGTTTAGGGACAGGGATTTGGTCTGGGGCCAACGTCCTGACTTTC.

V gene TRBV7-9 combines with J gene TRBJ2-1, with no clear D. The V end lost 2 bases, the J end lost 0 bases, and 11 bases lay between the germline ends. From germline, CDR1 is SEHNR and CDR2 FQNEAQ (reference sequence). The CDR3 runs 16 residues. The CDR3 is CASSLWQLSSYNEQFF. CDR3 bases: TGTGCCAGCAGCTTATGGCAACTGAGCTCCTACAATGAGCAGTTCTTC.

This clonotype was found a few times. The chain couples TRBV12-3 or TRBV12-4 to TRBJ2-2; TRBD1 matches at 7 bases. The length of the CDR3 is 12 residues. After removal of 10 bases from V and 6 bases from J, the junction contained 5 bases not matched to a gene. DNA for the CDR3: TGTGCCACTACAGGGGCCGCCGGGGAGCTGTTTTTT. Translation: CATTGAAGELFF.

This clonotype was recorded a few times. The CDR3 DNA is TGTGCCGCCACGCCGGGACAGGGGCAGCCCCAGCATTTT. Translated: CAATPGQGQPQHF. The chain employs TRBV10-3 and TRBJ1-5, with TRBD1 matching over 10 bases. This CDR3 comprises 13 residues. Germline V gene lookup returns CDR1 ENHRY and CDR2 SYGVKD. V shed 11 bases, J shed 7 bases, and the junction held 8 bases outside the gene matches.

At least ten counts were recorded for this clonotype. This chain connects TRBV29-1 to TRBJ1-5, with D possibly being TRBD1 (5 bases). The CDR3 runs 14 residues. Trimming removed 6 bases from V and 1 base from J, with 13 bases in between. Germline loops: CDR1 SQVTM, CDR2 ANQGSEA. The CDR3, as DNA: TGCAGCGTCTGGGGCAGGGACAGCAATCAGCCCCAGCATTTT. Translation gives CSVWGRDSNQPQHF.

This chain connects TRBV5-1 to TRBJ1-6, with 9 bases identical to TRBD1. V lost 1 base, J lost 8 bases, and 4 bases stayed unmatched. The germline V gene has CDR1 SGHRS and CDR2 YFSETQ. This CDR3 has 15 residues. The CDR3 is CASSLLTGGDSPLHF. The CDR3 coding sequence is TGCGCCAGCAGCTTGTTGACAGGGGGTGATTCACCCCTCCACTTT.